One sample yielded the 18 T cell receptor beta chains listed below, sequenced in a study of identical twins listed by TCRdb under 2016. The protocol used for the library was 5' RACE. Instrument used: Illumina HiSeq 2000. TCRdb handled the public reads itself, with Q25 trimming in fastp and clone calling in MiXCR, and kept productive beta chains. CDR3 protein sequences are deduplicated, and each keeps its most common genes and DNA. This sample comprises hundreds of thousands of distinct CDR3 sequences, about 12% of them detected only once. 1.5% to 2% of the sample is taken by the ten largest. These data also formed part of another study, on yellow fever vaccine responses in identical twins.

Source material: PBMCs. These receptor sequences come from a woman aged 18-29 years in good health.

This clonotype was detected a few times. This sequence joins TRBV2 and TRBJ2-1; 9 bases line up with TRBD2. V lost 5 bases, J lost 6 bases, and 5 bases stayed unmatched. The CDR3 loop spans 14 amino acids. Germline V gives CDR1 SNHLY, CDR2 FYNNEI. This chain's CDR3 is CASSPGTSINEQFF. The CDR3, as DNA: TGTGCCAGCAGTCCCGGGACTAGCATCAATGAGCAGTTCTTC. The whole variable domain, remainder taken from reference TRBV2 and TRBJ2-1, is EPEVTQTPSHQVTQMGQEVILRCVPISNHLYFYWYRQILGQKVEFLVSFYNNEISEKSEIFDDQFSVERPDGSNFTLKIRSTKLEDSAMYFCASSPGTSINEQFFGPGTRLTVL.

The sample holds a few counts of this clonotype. The CDR3 nucleotides read TGTGCCAGCAGCCAAGATGGTGGGCAGGGTCCCTACGAGCAGTACTTC. It translates to CASSQDGGQGPYEQYF. This chain connects TRBV4-2 to TRBJ2-7, with D possibly matching TRBD1 (5 bases). CDR1 is LGHNA, CDR2 YNFKEQ, per germline. CDR3 size: 16 residues. The ends were cut back, 0 bases at V and 2 bases at J, with 14 bases in the middle.

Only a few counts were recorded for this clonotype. The CDR3 sequence is CASSLDVGLLTTERANEQFF. In DNA, the CDR3 is TGTGCCAGCAGCTTAGATGTAGGTCTTCTAACGACTGAACGAGCCAATGAGCAGTTCTTC. The rearrangement joins TRBV11-1 to TRBJ2-1; no clear D. Between the trimmed V and J ends, which lost 1 base and 6 bases, there was a span of 28 bases. This CDR3 comprises 20 residues. Germline V lookup: CDR1 SGHAT, CDR2 FQDESV (reference sequence). Together with reference TRBV11-1 and TRBJ2-1, the CDR3 gives the full variable domain: EAEVAQSPRYKITEKSQAVAFWCDPISGHATLYWYRQILGQGPELLVQFQDESVVDDSQLPKDRFSAERLKGVDSTLKIQPAELGDSAMYLCASSLDVGLLTTERANEQFFGPGTRLTVL.

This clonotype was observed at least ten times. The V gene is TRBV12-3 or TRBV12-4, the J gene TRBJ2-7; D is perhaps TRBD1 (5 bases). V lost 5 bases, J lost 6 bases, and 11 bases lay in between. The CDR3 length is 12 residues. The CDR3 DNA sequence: TGTGCCAGCAGTCCCCAGGGATCCGAGCAGTACTTC. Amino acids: CASSPQGSEQYF.

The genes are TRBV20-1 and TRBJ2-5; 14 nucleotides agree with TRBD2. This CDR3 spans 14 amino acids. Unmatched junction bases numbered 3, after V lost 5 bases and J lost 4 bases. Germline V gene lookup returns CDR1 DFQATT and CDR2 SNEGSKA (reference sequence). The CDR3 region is CSASGTSGGETQYF. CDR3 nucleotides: TGCAGTGCTTCCGGGACTAGCGGGGGAGAGACCCAGTACTTC.

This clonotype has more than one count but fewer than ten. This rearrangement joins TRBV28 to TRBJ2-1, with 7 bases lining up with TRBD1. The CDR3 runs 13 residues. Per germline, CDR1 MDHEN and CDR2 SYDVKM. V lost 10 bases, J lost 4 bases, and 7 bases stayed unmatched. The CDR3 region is CAIWDSNYNEQFF. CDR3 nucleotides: TGTGCCATTTGGGACAGCAATTACAATGAGCAGTTCTTC. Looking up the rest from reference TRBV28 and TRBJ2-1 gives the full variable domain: DVKVTQSSRYLVKRTGEKVFLECVQDMDHENMFWYRQDPGLGLRLIYFSYDVKMKEKGDIPEGYSVSREKKERFSLILESASTNQTSMYLCAIWDSNYNEQFFGPGTRLTVL.

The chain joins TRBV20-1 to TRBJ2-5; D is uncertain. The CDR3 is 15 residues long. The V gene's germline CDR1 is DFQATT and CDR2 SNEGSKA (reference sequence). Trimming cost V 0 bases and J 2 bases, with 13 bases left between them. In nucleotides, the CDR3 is TGCAGTGCTAGAGATAGTTTGAGGCCGCAAGAGACCCAGTACTTC. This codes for CSARDSLRPQETQYF.

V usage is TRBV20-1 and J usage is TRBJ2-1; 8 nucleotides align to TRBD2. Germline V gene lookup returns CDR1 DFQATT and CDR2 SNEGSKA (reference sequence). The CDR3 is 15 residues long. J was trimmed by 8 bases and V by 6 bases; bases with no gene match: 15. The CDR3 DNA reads TGCAGTGCCCCCTTTAGGGGCGGGAGGTTAGATGAGCAGTTCTTC. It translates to CSAPFRGGRLDEQFF.

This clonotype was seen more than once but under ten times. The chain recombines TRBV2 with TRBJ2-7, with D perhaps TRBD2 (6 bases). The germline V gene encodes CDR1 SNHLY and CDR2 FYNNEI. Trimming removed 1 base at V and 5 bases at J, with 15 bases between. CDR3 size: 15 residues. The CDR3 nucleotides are TGTGCCAGCAGTGAAGGTCGGGAGAGAAATCACGAGCAGTACTTC. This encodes CASSEGRERNHEQYF.

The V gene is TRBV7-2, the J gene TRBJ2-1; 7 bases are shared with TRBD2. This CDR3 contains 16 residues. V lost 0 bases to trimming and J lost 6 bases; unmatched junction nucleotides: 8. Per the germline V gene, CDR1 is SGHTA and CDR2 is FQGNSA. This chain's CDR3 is CASSLADPWGGNEQFF. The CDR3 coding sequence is TGTGCCAGCAGCTTAGCCGACCCTTGGGGGGGCAATGAGCAGTTCTTC.

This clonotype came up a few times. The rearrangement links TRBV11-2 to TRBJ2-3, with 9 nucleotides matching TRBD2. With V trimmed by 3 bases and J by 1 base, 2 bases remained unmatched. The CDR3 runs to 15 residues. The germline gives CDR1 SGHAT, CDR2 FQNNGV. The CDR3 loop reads CASSFLAGRTDTQYF. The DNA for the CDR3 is TGTGCCAGCAGCTTCCTAGCGGGACGCACAGATACGCAGTATTTT.

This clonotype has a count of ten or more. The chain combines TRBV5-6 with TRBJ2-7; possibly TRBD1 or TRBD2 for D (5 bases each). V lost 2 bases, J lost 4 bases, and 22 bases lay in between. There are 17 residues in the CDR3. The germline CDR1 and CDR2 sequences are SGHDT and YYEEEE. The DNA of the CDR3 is TGTGCCAGCAGCTTCGTGGGTGTGGGACCTAAAGGATACGAGCAGTACTTC. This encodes CASSFVGVGPKGYEQYF.

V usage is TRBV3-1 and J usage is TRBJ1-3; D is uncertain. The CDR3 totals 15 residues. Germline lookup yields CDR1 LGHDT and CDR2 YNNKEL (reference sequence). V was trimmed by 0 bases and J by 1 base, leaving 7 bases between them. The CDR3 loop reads CASSQEIMSGNTIYF. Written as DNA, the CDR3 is TGTGCCAGCAGCCAAGAAATAATGTCTGGAAACACCATATATTTT.

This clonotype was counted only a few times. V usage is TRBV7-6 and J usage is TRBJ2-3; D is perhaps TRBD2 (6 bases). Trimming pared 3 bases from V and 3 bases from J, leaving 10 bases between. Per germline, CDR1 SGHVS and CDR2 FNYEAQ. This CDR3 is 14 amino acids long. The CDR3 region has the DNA TGTGCCAGCAGCTTTTATGGGGGGACAGATACGCAGTATTTT. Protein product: CASSFYGGTDTQYF.

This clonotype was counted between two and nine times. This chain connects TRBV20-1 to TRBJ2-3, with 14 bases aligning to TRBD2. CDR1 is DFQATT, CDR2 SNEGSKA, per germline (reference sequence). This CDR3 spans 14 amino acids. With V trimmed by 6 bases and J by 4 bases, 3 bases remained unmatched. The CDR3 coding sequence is TGCAGTGCCGGGACTAGCGGGGGTTCAGATACGCAGTATTTT. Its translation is CSAGTSGGSDTQYF.

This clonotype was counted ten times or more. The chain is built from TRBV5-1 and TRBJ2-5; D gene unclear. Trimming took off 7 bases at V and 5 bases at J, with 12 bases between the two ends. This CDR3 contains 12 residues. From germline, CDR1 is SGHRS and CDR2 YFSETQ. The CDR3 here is CASRTSMETQYF. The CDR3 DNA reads TGCGCCAGCCGTACCTCTATGGAGACCCAGTACTTC. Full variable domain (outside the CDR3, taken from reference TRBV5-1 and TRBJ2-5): KAGVTQTPRYLIKTRGQQVTLSCSPISGHRSVSWYQQTPGQGLQFLFEYFSETQRNKGNFPGRFSGRQFSNSRSEMNVSTLELGDSALYLCASRTSMETQYFGPGTRLLVL.

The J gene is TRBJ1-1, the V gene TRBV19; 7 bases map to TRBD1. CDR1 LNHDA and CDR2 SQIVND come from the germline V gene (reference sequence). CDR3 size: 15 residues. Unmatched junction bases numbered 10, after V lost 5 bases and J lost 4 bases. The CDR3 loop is CASSPRGGFITEAFF. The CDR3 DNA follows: TGTGCCAGTAGTCCGCGAGGGGGCTTTATCACTGAAGCTTTCTTT.

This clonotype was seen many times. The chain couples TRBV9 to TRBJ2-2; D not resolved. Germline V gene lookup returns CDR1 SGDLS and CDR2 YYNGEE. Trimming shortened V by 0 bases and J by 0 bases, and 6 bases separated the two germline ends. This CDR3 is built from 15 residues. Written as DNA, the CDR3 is TGTGCCAGCAGCGTAGAAGGAACGAACACCGGGGAGCTGTTTTTT. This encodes CASSVEGTNTGELFF.